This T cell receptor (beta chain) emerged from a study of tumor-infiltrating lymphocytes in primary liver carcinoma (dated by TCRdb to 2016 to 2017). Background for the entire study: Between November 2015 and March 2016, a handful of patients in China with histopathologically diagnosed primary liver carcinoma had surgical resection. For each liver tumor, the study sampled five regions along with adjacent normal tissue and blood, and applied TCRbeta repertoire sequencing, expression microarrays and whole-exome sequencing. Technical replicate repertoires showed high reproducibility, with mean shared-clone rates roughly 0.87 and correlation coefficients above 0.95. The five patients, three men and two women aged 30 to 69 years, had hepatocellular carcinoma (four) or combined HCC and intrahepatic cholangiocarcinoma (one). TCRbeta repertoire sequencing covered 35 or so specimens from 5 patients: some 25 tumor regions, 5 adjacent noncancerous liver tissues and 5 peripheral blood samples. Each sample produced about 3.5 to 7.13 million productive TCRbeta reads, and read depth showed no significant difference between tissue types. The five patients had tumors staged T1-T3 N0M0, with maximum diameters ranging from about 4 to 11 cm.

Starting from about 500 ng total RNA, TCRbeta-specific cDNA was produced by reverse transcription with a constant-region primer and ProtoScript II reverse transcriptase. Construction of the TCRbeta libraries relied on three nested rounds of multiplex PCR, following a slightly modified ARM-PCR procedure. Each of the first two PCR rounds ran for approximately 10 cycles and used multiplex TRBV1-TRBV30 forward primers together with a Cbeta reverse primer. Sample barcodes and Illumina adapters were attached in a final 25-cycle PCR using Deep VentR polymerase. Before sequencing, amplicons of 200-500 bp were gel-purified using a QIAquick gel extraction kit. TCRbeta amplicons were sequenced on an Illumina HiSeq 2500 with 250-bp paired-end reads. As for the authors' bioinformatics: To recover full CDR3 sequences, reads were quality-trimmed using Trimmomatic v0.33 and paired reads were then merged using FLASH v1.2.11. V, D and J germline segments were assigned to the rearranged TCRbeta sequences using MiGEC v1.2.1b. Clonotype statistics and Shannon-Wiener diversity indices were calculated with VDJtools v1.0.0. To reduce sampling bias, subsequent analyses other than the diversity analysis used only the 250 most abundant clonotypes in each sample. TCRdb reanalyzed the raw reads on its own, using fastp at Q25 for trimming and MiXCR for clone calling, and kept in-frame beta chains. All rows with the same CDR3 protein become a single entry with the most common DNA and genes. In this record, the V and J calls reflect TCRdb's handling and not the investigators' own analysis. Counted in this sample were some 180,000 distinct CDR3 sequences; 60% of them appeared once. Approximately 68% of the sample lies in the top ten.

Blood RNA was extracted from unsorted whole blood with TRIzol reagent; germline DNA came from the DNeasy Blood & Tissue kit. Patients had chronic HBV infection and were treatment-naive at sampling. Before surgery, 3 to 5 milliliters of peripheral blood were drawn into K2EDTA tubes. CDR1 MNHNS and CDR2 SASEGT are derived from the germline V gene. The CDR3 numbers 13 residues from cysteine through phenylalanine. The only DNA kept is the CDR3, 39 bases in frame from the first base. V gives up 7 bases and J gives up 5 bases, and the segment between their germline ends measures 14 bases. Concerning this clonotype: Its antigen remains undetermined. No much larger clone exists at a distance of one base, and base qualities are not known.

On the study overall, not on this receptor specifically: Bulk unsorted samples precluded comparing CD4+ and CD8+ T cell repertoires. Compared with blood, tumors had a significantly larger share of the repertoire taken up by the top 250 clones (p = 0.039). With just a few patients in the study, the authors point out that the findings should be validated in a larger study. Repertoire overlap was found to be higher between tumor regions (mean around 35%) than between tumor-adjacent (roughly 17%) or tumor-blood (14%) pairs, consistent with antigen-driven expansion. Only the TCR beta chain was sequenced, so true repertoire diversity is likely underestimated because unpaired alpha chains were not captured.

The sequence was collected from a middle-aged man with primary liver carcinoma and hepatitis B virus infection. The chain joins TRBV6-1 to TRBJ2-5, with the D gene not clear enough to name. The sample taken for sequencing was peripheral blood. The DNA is TGTGCCAGCAATGGTGGCTTTGCGGAGACCCAGTACTTC. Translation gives CASNGGFAETQYF.